Listed here are 6 T cell receptor beta chains from one sample, sequenced in a study of T cell changes during pregnancy in multiple sclerosis. Some clones are missing from TCRdb's copy, which holds only in-frame ones; the method was immunoSEQ multiplex PCR. Altogether tens of thousands of clones are present, approximately 90% being singletons, with the ten largest covering roughly 0.54%. This specimen consisted of CD4+ T cells from peripheral blood mononuclear cells, obtained in the first trimester of pregnancy. The receptor source for this set is a female donor with multiple sclerosis, enrolled in a pregnancy study.

The CDR3 sequence is CASTIAGGRNTGELFF. The CDR3 DNA follows: TGTGCCAGTACCATAGCGGGGGGCCGAAACACCGGGGAGCTGTTTTTT. V gene TRBV19 combines with J gene TRBJ2-2, with 10 nucleotides matching TRBD2. The CDR3 length is 16 residues. CDR1 is LNHDA and CDR2 is SQIVND in the germline V gene (reference sequence). V lost 7 bases, J lost 2 bases, and 7 bases stayed unmatched.

The chain couples TRBV5-1 to TRBJ2-1, with 7 bases fitting TRBD2. J gave up 5 bases and V 2 bases, and 10 bases lay outside the gene matches. Looked up from germline, CDR1 is SGHRS and CDR2 is YFSETQ. This CDR3 is 16 amino acids long. The CDR3 protein is CASSFLGRVRDNEQFF. In DNA, the CDR3 is TGCGCCAGCAGCTTTTTGGGGAGGGTAAGGGACAATGAGCAGTTCTTC.

The chain carries TRBV4-1 and TRBJ2-1; 10 bases match TRBD2. The CDR3 spans 17 residues. Germline-derived CDR1 and CDR2 are MGHRA and YSYEKL. Trimming at V came to 3 bases and at J to 3 bases, leaving 8 bases not matched to a gene. CDR3 bases: TGCGCCAGCAGCCAGGATATCACTAGCGGGATCTACAATGAGCAGTTCTTC. It encodes CASSQDITSGIYNEQFF.

This clone occurred once. This rearrangement joins TRBV28 to TRBJ1-1; D remains unclear. The V and J ends lost 2 bases and 4 bases respectively, with 5 bases between them. Germline CDR1 is MDHEN and CDR2 is SYDVKM. The CDR3 extends over 12 amino acids. The CDR3 sequence is CASSLQFTEAFF. Written as DNA, the CDR3 is TGTGCCAGCAGTTTACAATTCACTGAAGCTTTCTTT.

V gene TRBV28 combines with J gene TRBJ2-3; 7 bases map to TRBD2. V gave up 3 bases and J gave up 1 base; unmatched junction bases: 4. Per the germline V gene, CDR1 is MDHEN and CDR2 is SYDVKM. The CDR3 has 15 residues. CDR3 DNA sequence: TGTGCCAGCAGTTTCCAGCGGGGAGGCACAGATACGCAGTATTTT. Amino acid sequence: CASSFQRGGTDTQYF.

CDR3 in DNA: TGTGCCAGCAGCCAGGCGGGGTCCTACGAGCAGTACTTC. Its translation is CASSQAGSYEQYF. This chain joins TRBV14 and TRBJ2-7, with D possibly TRBD2 on 6 matching bases. The CDR3 spans 13 residues. Trimming took 3 bases from V and 1 from J, leaving 7 bases between them. Germline V lookup: CDR1 SGHDN, CDR2 FVKESK.